This T cell receptor (beta chain) emerged from a study of blood T cell repertoires in COVID-19. The method was immunoSEQ multiplex PCR; TCRdb's version includes in-frame clones alone and lacks a portion of them. The table lists around 380,000 clones, roughly four fifths of them singletons, with approximately 1% in the top ten. Trimming removed 3 bases from V and 4 bases from J; junction bases left unmatched: 7. Germline V gives CDR1 SGDLS, CDR2 YYNGEE. The CDR3 is 16 amino acids. This clonotype originated in a human donor with acute or convalescent COVID-19. The donor label of this sample is uncertain. J is TRBJ2-2 and V is TRBV9, with TRBD1 identical over 9 bases. Sequenced input: peripheral blood. The CDR3 sequence: CASSEYRGLGTGELFF. DNA of the CDR3: TGTGCCAGCAGCGAATACAGGGGGCTGGGCACCGGGGAGCTGTTTTTT.